These 15 T cell receptor beta chains were sequenced from one sample in a study of siplizumab effects on memory and regulatory T cells. Measured with immunoSEQ multiplex PCR; TCRdb has only the in-frame clones, and not every one. The table lists tens of thousands of clones, more than 85% of them singletons. Sequenced material: CD8+ T cells sorted from blood. These receptors were taken from a human donor in good health.

This clone showed up just once. The J gene is TRBJ2-1, the V gene TRBV7-3, with a weak D call TRBD2 (5 bases). CDR1 SGHTA and CDR2 FQGTGA come from the germline V gene. This CDR3 is built from 15 residues. V was trimmed by 5 bases and J by 9 bases, leaving 20 bases between them. The DNA for the CDR3 is TGTGCCAGCAGCCCCACTAGTGCTCCCTTGGGTGAGCAGTTCTTC. This gives the protein CASSPTSAPLGEQFF.

The chain recombines TRBV27 with TRBJ1-6, with D perhaps matching TRBD1 (5 bases). The germline CDR1 and CDR2 sequences are MNHEY and SMNVEV (reference sequence). This CDR3 is 17 amino acids long. Trimming pared 0 bases from V and 9 bases from J, leaving 18 bases between. In DNA, the CDR3 is TGTGCCAGCAGTTTATCCATCCCCTGGGGGGATGTTTCACCCCTCCACTTT. Translation: CASSLSIPWGDVSPLHF.

The chain recombines TRBV30 with TRBJ2-5; TRBD1 matches 8 bases. V trimming: 1 base; J trimming: 6 bases; junction bases outside the gene matches: 7. The CDR3 runs 14 residues. CDR1 and CDR2 (germline): GTSNPN, SVGIG (reference sequence). CDR3: CAWSGGQGGKTQYF. The DNA of the CDR3 is TGTGCCTGGAGTGGAGGACAGGGAGGCAAGACCCAGTACTTC.

The gene calls are TRBV7-9 and TRBJ2-7; TRBD1 matches at 8 bases. There are 11 residues in the CDR3. V lost 5 bases and J lost 12; bases outside the gene matches: 6. CDR1 SEHNR and CDR2 FQNEAQ come from the germline V gene (reference sequence). As DNA, the CDR3 is TGTGCCAGCAGCCCAGGGGGCCGACGGTACTTC. It yields the protein CASSPGGRRYF.

The table lists this clone with a count of one. This chain links TRBV5-5 with TRBJ1-2; D is unclear. CDR3 length equals 15 residues. The V end lost 0 bases, the J end lost 5 bases, and 14 bases lay between the germline ends. The germline V gene has CDR1 SGHKS and CDR2 YYEKEE (reference sequence). CDR3: CASSLEGPQGYGYTF. CDR3 nucleotides: TGTGCCAGCAGCTTGGAGGGCCCCCAAGGGTATGGCTACACCTTC.

The rearrangement uses TRBV6-4 and TRBJ1-1; TRBD1 is a possible D gene (5 bases). V lost 7 bases to trimming and J lost 5 bases, with 20 bases between them. The CDR3 totals 15 residues. CDR1 is MRHNA and CDR2 is SNTAGT in the germline V gene. The CDR3 spells CASMARVGSRTEAFF. The CDR3 DNA reads as TGTGCCAGCATGGCCAGGGTGGGGTCACGAACTGAAGCTTTCTTT.

The genes are TRBV19 and TRBJ2-6; no definite D call. This CDR3 is 17 amino acids long. V lost 6 bases and J 0 bases, leaving 15 bases between the germline ends. From germline, CDR1 is LNHDA and CDR2 SQIVND (reference sequence). The CDR3 DNA follows: TGTGCCAGTAGCCTCGTGTTTGTGTCCTCTGGGGCCAACGTCCTGACTTTC. It yields the protein CASSLVFVSSGANVLTF.

This clone was seen once. This rearrangement joins TRBV5-1 to TRBJ1-2; no clear D gene. The ends were cut back, 3 bases at V and 6 bases at J, with 9 bases in the middle. CDR1 SGHRS and CDR2 YFSETQ come from the germline V gene. This CDR3 region has 12 residues. CDR3 sequence: CASSSPQDGYTF. The CDR3 coding sequence is TGCGCCAGCAGCTCCCCGCAGGATGGCTACACCTTC.

V and J are TRBV2 and TRBJ2-5; TRBD2 matches at 8 bases. The V segment lost 5 bases and the J segment 6 bases; nucleotides outside the gene matches: 8. The CDR3 contains 14 residues. Per the germline V gene, CDR1 is SNHLY and CDR2 is FYNNEI. CDR3 nucleotides: TGTGCCAGCAGTACCAGCGGGGGCGAACAGACCCAGTACTTC. Translating it yields CASSTSGGEQTQYF.

This clone was counted between two and nine times. V is TRBV19 and J is TRBJ1-2; maybe TRBD1 (5 bases). The CDR3 has 13 residues. V lost 5 bases to trimming and J lost 3 bases, with 10 bases between them. Germline V gene data show CDR1 as LNHDA and CDR2 as SQIVND (reference sequence). CDR3 protein: CASSHGTDYGYTF. The CDR3 DNA reads TGTGCCAGTAGTCACGGGACGGACTATGGCTACACCTTC. The variable domain in full, with the rest retrieved from reference TRBV19 and TRBJ1-2, is DGGITQSPKYLFRKEGQNVTLSCEQNLNHDAMYWYRQDPGQGLRLIYYSQIVNDFQKGDIAEGYSVSREKKESFPLTVTSAQKNPTAFYLCASSHGTDYGYTFGSGTRLTVV.

This clone was detected only once. The junction does not match germline at one end; this may be a read error. This chain joins TRBV7-7 and TRBJ2-5; D is perhaps TRBD1 or TRBD2 (5 bases each). This CDR3 comprises 14 residues. Looked up from germline, CDR1 is SSHAT and CDR2 is FNYEAQ (reference sequence). This CDR3 is CASSPDRGQETQYF. The CDR3 coding sequence is TGTGCTAGCAGCCCCGACAGAGGGCAAGAGACCCAGTACTTC.

The table lists this clone with a count of one. The chain carries TRBV19 and TRBJ2-7; D is perhaps TRBD2 (5 bases). The germline V gene has CDR1 LNHDA and CDR2 SQIVND (reference sequence). This CDR3 region has 13 residues. Trimming took off 7 bases at V and 2 bases at J, with 12 bases between the two ends. In DNA form, the CDR3 reads TGTGCCAGTAAAGACCCGGAGGCCTACGAGCAGTACTTC. Protein: CASKDPEAYEQYF.

The chain has TRBV7-6 and TRBJ2-7, with 8 bases identical to TRBD2. CDR3 length: 14 residues. V shed 4 bases, J shed 3 bases, and the junction held 5 bases outside the gene matches. Germline V lookup: CDR1 SGHVS, CDR2 FNYEAQ. CDR3 bases: TGTGCCAGCAGCTCCGGGAGGGCTGGCTACGAGCAGTACTTC. It translates to CASSSGRAGYEQYF.

The V gene is TRBV14, the J gene TRBJ1-1; D ambiguous. V lost 3 bases, J lost 11 bases, and 13 bases lay in between. Germline V gives CDR1 SGHDN, CDR2 FVKESK. The CDR3 covers 12 residues. CDR3 region: CASSQEPREAFF. The CDR3 nucleotides read TGTGCCAGCAGCCAGGAACCTCGAGAGGCTTTCTTT. Using reference TRBV14 and TRBJ1-1 for the parts outside the CDR3, the full variable domain is EAGVTQFPSHSVIEKGQTVTLRCDPISGHDNLYWYRRVMGKEIKFLLHFVKESKQDESGMPNNRFLAERTGGTYSTLKVQPAELEDSGVYFCASSQEPREAFFGQGTRLTVV.

V gene TRBV5-6 combines with J gene TRBJ2-5; D is unresolved. This CDR3 comprises 13 residues. Trimming took 4 bases from V and 4 from J, leaving 11 bases between them. Per the germline V gene, CDR1 is SGHDT and CDR2 is YYEEEE. For the CDR3, the DNA is TGTGCCAGCAGCCTGACGGTGGGAGAGACCCAGTACTTC. Translated, it gives CASSLTVGETQYF.